The present TCR beta chain was sequenced within a study of T cell responses to AZD1222 COVID-19 vaccine. Clones were read by immunoSEQ multiplex PCR, and TCRdb kept only the in-frame ones, dropping some. The sample comprises roughly 140,000 clones, about 87% of which are singletons, and about 3.3% rests with the top ten. CDR1 is SGHTA and CDR2 is FQGTGA in the germline V gene. CDR3 length equals 15 residues. The J segment lost 3 bases and the V segment lost 5 bases, leaving 6 bases of the junction unmatched. Of note for this clone: The antigen is undetermined.

Study conclusions and caveats: Spike was spanned by vaccine-associated CD4 TCRs, which were dominant at 160-218 and 743-854. Only a handful of individuals given AZD1222 were seropositive at baseline. Nearly half of the spike-specific TCRs reportedly recognize variant regions that carry no mutations. Females made up more of the donors, who were largely white British, and clonal diversity may have come out too low.

The clonotype was recovered from an adult in good health. This sample comprised peripheral blood, obtained on day 0 of MenACWY control vaccination. This chain joins TRBV7-3 and TRBJ1-1; 10 nucleotides agree with TRBD1. The DNA for the CDR3 is TGTGCCAGCAGCATTGTCGGGACAGGGGACACTGAAGCTTTCTTT. Translation: CASSIVGTGDTEAFF.